The rows below give T cell receptor beta chains drawn from one sample of a study of T cell changes during pregnancy in multiple sclerosis. Only in-frame clones appear in the TCRdb table, and some are missing; sequencing was by immunoSEQ multiplex PCR. The sample includes 40,000 to 60,000 clones, 94% of them seen just once. Material: CD4+ T cells from peripheral blood mononuclear cells, obtained in the third trimester of pregnancy. The receptors shown here come from a female donor with multiple sclerosis, enrolled in a pregnancy study. Each CDR3 is given with its conserved first and last residue. The order of the fields is V gene, CDR3 protein.

>TRBV21-1
CASSNGTGPHTGELFF
>TRBV11-2
CASSLTSGSTDTQYF
>TRBV7-8
CASSLPGEQYF
>TRBV12-5
CASGLVTGGGIVALTEAFF
>TRBV28
CASSPGGQGGRTEAFF
>TRBV9
CASSVVAASTDTQYF
>TRBV6-1
CASSLAGGTTDTQYF
>TRBV7-3
CASSPAGGSNQPQHF
>TRBV29-1
CSVARQGVTDTQYF
>TRBV2
CASKWRDNQPQHF
>TRBV28
CASSLSTGSNSPLHF
>TRBV5-1
CASSSRDGKAKNIQYF
>TRBV6-1
CASGDSPGGLEKLFF
>TRBV4-1
CASSRPGANYGYTF
>TRBV18
CASSPRTSGRALDNEQFF
>TRBV19
CASRGRPQETQYF
>TRBV11-3
CASSLMGQTNTGELFF
>TRBV6-6
CASTTPGQGVTEAFF
>TRBV13
CASSRTGVIDSPLHF
>TRBV4-3
CASSQEAQISNYGYTF
>TRBV30
CALSGLAVYNEQFF
>TRBV5-1
CASSFGDSENQPQHF
>TRBV11-2
CASSLVPQGLRGTEAFF
>TRBV25-1
CASRETGLGEKLFF
>TRBV5-1
CASSRQGGSLHNEQFF
>TRBV5-1
CASSLTSWASGNTGELFF
>TRBV4-1
CASSQDRLITRGTQYF
>TRBV30
CAWSVAGLTGNTIYF
>TRBV7-2
CASSHPRSRGNTIYF
>TRBV19
CASSIPGHRTEAFF
>TRBV2
CASSQGLNLVDGYTF